This TCR beta chain appears in the sequencing data of a study of cytomegalovirus exposure and HLA in healthy donors. Study information: Previous work identified 100 million or so unique TCR beta sequences from about 179 million T cells.

PCR was performed using 60 Vbeta and 13 Jbeta primers. Using immunoSEQ multiplex PCR, the repertoire was profiled, and TCRdb retains in-frame clones only, with some absent. The table records about 140,000 clones, 65% to 70% of them present only once. V was clipped by 6 bases and J by 8 bases; unmatched bases: 9. This CDR3 has 15 residues. The germline gives CDR1 ENHRY, CDR2 SYGVKD. Points on this clone: Its antigen is currently unknown.

Study results and limitations: Immune exposure was documented only through CMV serostatus. Researchers catalogued 164 TCR beta chains as cytomegalovirus-associated. For TCR beta chains, V- and J-gene trimming was later linked to a missense DCLRE1C variant.

The receptor comes from a young man in good health and CMV-seropositive. This chain links TRBV10-3 with TRBJ2-1; 11 bases map to TRBD2. Sample: PBMCs. The CDR3, as DNA: TGTGCCATCAGCGCCCTTAGCGGGAGGGAACATGAGCAGTTCTTC. Its protein product is CAISALSGREHEQFF.